Presented here are 7 T cell receptor beta chains from one specimen sequenced in a study of blood T cell repertoires in COVID-19 (dated by TCRdb to the early 2020s). The library was obtained by the immunoSEQ multiplex PCR assay. As stored in TCRdb, this immuneACCESS dataset retains in-frame rearrangements with V and J assigned. A fraction of the clones does not appear; measured against another copy, unresolved V genes explain less than half of the discrepancy, and the remainder lacks a known reason. This sample is represented by fewer than 70,000 clones; more than 60% of them were singletons. The ten biggest clones cover approximately 4.9% of the sample. The specimen was peripheral blood. These receptors were obtained from a human donor in a cohort sampled during active COVID-19.

The chain joins TRBV7-2 to TRBJ1-2, with D perhaps matching TRBD1 (5 bases). Germline CDR1 SGHTA, CDR2 FQGNSA. The CDR3 runs 14 residues. Trimming stripped 1 base from V and 4 bases from J, with 10 bases between. In nucleotides, the CDR3 is TGTGCCAGCAGCTTAGTCGGGGGTGGCTATGGCTACACCTTC. It yields the protein CASSLVGGGYGYTF.

The chain has TRBV5-6 and TRBJ2-7; D gene ambiguous. This CDR3 spans 16 amino acids. V lost 4 bases and J 4 bases, leaving 21 bases between the germline ends. CDR1 and CDR2 from the germline V gene are SGHDT and YYEEEE. CDR3 sequence reads: CASSHNWAKLDYEQYF. CDR3 DNA: TGTGCCAGCAGCCACAATTGGGCCAAACTGGATTACGAGCAGTACTTC.

The gene calls are TRBV28 and TRBJ1-2; 9 nucleotides align to TRBD1. With 1 base clipped from V and 5 bases from J, the junction kept 17 bases outside the gene matches. The CDR3 totals 19 residues. Germline-derived CDR1 and CDR2 are MDHEN and SYDVKM. The CDR3 reads CASSLSGLTGQGFRYGYTF. CDR3 bases: TGTGCCAGCAGTTTATCTGGGCTAACAGGACAGGGGTTTCGGTATGGCTACACCTTC.

The V and J genes are TRBV11-1 and TRBJ2-2, with TRBD2 matching over 8 bases. Unmatched junction bases numbered 4, after V lost 3 bases and J lost 7 bases. This CDR3 spans 14 amino acids. CDR1 SGHAT and CDR2 FQDESV come from the germline V gene (reference sequence). CDR3 residues: CASSLSGGNGELFF. DNA of the CDR3: TGTGCCAGCAGCTTGTCGGGGGGGAACGGGGAGCTGTTTTTT.

The rearrangement links TRBV6-1 to TRBJ2-3, with D tentatively TRBD1 (7 bases). The germline V gene encodes CDR1 MNHNS and CDR2 SASEGT. Trimming stripped 0 bases from V and 4 bases from J, with 17 bases between. The CDR3 is made up of 17 amino acids. CDR3: CASSEAHAGQLSDTQYF. DNA for the CDR3: TGTGCCAGCAGTGAAGCCCATGCGGGACAGCTTTCAGATACGCAGTATTTT.

The chain uses TRBV9 and TRBJ2-7; 9 positions match TRBD2. Germline V lookup: CDR1 SGDLS, CDR2 YYNGEE. With 1 base clipped from V and 4 bases from J, the junction kept 6 bases outside the gene matches. The CDR3 covers 15 residues. As DNA, the CDR3 is TGTGCCAGCAGCGTACGGGCGGGAGGGCCGTACGAGCAGTACTTC. Translation: CASSVRAGGPYEQYF.

In DNA, the CDR3 is TGTGCCAGTAGTATGGGGGACACCCGCTCTGGAAACACCATATATTTT. Amino acids: CASSMGDTRSGNTIYF. J is TRBJ1-3 and V is TRBV19, with D possibly being TRBD1 (6 bases). The V end was cut by 3 bases, the J end by 0 bases, with 12 bases between. The germline CDR1 and CDR2 sequences are LNHDA and SQIVND (reference sequence). CDR3 length: 16 amino acids.